These T cell receptor beta chains were read from a single sample in a study of T cell responses to AZD1222 COVID-19 vaccine. Assay used: immunoSEQ multiplex PCR; TCRdb lists only in-frame clones, some missing. The repertoire has 90,000 to 100,000 clones, less than 85% of them found once; the top ten carry 12% to 15%. Sequenced here: peripheral blood, sampled 28 days after the second AZD1222 dose. These receptors were obtained from an adult who received the AZD1222 COVID-19 vaccine. The CDR3 runs from the conserved cysteine through the conserved F or W. The order of the fields is J gene, V gene, clone size, D gene, CDR3 DNA, CDR3 protein. A D gene is named only where the DNA matches it firmly. A row's size may be missing; if present it is once, few, many or a size class.

TRBJ1-1 | TRBV10-2 | NA | NA | TGCGCCAGCAGTGAGCAGGGGAACACTGAAGCTTTCTTT | CASSEQGNTEAFF
TRBJ2-4 | TRBV6-2/TRBV6-3 | NA | NA | TGTGCCAGCAGTCCCAGGCGGGAAACTATAGCCAAAAACATTCAGTACTTC | CASSPRRETIAKNIQYF
TRBJ2-1 | TRBV7-2 | once | TRBD1 | TGTGCCAGCAGCGGGACAGGGGGTTCCAATGAGCAGTTCTTC | CASSGTGGSNEQFF
TRBJ1-1 | TRBV19 | NA | NA | TGTGCCAGTAGTACCAGGGGAGACATGAACACTGAAGCTTTCTTT | CASSTRGDMNTEAFF
TRBJ1-1 | TRBV18 | NA | TRBD1 | TGTGCCAGCTCGCCCGGGACAGGGTTCACTGAAGCTTTCTTT | CASSPGTGFTEAFF
TRBJ2-2 | TRBV11-2 | NA | TRBD1 | TGTGCCAGCAGCTTAAGGACAGGGGGTATAGGGGAGCTGTTTTTT | CASSLRTGGIGELFF
TRBJ1-1 | TRBV2 | NA | NA | TGTGCCAGCAGTGCGGGTACAATGAACACTGAAGCTTTCTTT | CASSAGTMNTEAFF
TRBJ2-3 | TRBV7-2 | NA | TRBD2 | TGTGCCAGCAGCTTACTAGCGGGGGGGCCGCTGTCAGATACGCAGTATTTT | CASSLLAGGPLSDTQYF
TRBJ2-1 | TRBV19 | NA | NA | TGTGCCAGTAGTATTCTCCTCCGGTTGGGAAAGGACAATGAGCAGTTCTTC | CASSILLRLGKDNEQFF
TRBJ1-6 | TRBV19 | NA | NA | TGTGCCAGTAGTATGAGGGTACGATCACCCCTCCACTTT | CASSMRVRSPLHF
TRBJ2-1 | TRBV7-3 | NA | TRBD1 | TGTGCCAGCAGCTTGAGGGACAGGGTTTACAATGAGCAGTTCTTC | CASSLRDRVYNEQFF
TRBJ2-3 | TRBV7-3 | NA | TRBD1 | TGTGCCAGCAGCTTCCCGGGACAGGGTTCAGATACGCAGTATTTT | CASSFPGQGSDTQYF
TRBJ1-2 | TRBV6-2/TRBV6-3 | few | TRBD1 | TGTGCCAGCACCCCAGGAGGGGGCGAAAAAAGAGATGGCTACACCTTC | CASTPGGGEKRDGYTF
TRBJ1-3 | TRBV3-1/TRBV3-2 | NA | NA | TGTGCCAGCAGCCTAGAGGGAGGAAACACCATATATTTT | CASSLEGGNTIYF
TRBJ2-7 | TRBV5-6 | NA | NA | TGTGCCAGCAGCTTGGGGGAGATCAGCTCCTACGAGCAGTACTTC | CASSLGEISSYEQYF
TRBJ2-7 | TRBV15 | NA | NA | TGTGCCACCAGCAGACTAGGCAGTACCTACGAGCAGTACTTC | CATSRLGSTYEQYF
TRBJ1-1 | TRBV5-4 | few | NA | TGTGCCAGCAGCTTGGCGCGAGCCAACACTGAAGCTTTCTTT | CASSLARANTEAFF
TRBJ2-7 | TRBV10-1 | NA | TRBD1 | TGCGCCAGCAGTGGGGACAGTTACGAGCAGTACTTC | CASSGDSYEQYF